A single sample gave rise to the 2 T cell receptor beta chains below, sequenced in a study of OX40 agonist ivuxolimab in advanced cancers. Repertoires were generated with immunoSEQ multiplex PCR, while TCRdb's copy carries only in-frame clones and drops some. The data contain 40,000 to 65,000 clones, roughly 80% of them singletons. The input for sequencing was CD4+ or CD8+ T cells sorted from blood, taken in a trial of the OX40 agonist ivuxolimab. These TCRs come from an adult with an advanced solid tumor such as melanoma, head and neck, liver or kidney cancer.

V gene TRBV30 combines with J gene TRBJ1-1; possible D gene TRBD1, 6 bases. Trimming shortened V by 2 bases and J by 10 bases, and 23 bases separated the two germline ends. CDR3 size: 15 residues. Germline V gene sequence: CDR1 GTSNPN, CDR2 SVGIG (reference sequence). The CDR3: CAWSITHAGGRVAFF. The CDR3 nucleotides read TGTGCCTGGAGTATTACCCACGCCGGGGGGCGTGTAGCTTTCTTT.

The CDR3 bases are TGCGCCAGCAGCTTATCCCTCGGGGGGTCACCGACCTTCTTC. Translated: CASSLSLGGSPTFF. The chain links TRBV5-1 to TRBJ2-1; 7 positions agree with TRBD2. Trimming removed 2 bases from V and 16 bases from J; junction bases left unmatched: 15. The CDR3 covers 14 residues. Germline-derived CDR1 and CDR2 are SGHRS and YFSETQ. The complete variable domain, with remaining parts taken from reference TRBV5-1 and TRBJ2-1, reads KAGVTQTPRYLIKTRGQQVTLSCSPISGHRSVSWYQQTPGQGLQFLFEYFSETQRNKGNFPGRFSGRQFSNSRSEMNVSTLELGDSALYLCASSLSLGGSPTFFGPGTRLTVL.